This T cell receptor (beta chain) is drawn from a study of cytomegalovirus exposure and HLA in healthy donors. Turning to the study itself: Roughly 89 million unique TCR sequences came from HLA-typed donors in an early release.

Study-wide results and caveats: As was reported, the classifier diagnosed cytomegalovirus status with high specificity and sensitivity.

A note on this clone: Its antigen is not known.

Germline CDR1 is MNHEY and CDR2 is SMNVEV (reference sequence). Losses at the gene ends were 2 bases for V and 2 bases for J; bases not matched to a gene: 13. The CDR3 runs to 18 residues. With 60 Vbeta and 13 Jbeta primers, the PCR was carried out. This table comes from immunoSEQ multiplex PCR, and its TCRdb copy is limited to in-frame clones, with some not included. The sample carries about 110,000 clones, over 70% recorded once. The clonotype was recovered from a woman in her thirties or forties in good health and CMV-seropositive. The J gene is TRBJ2-7, the V gene TRBV27; 9 bases agree with TRBD1. Sequenced: PBMCs. The CDR3, as DNA: TGTGCCAGCAGTTTAGAGTACAGGGGGCGCCGGGGAACCTACGAGCAGTACTTC. Its translation: CASSLEYRGRRGTYEQYF.